What follows is one TCR beta chain and its context. Its antigen remains unidentified. One junction end disagrees with the germline gene, perhaps due to a read error. The TCR beta CDR3 regions were amplified from RNA transcripts. The first round of RT-PCR for the TCR CDR3 was performed with the HTBI primer set and the Qiagen OneStep RT-PCR kit. A second multiplex PCR round built the libraries, followed by size selection and purification. Libraries were sequenced paired-end with 100 bp reads on an Illumina HiSeq2000. Turning to the authors' computational methods: SOAPnuke was used to process the raw data, throwing out any read that contained adapters or uncalled bases, had a mean Phred below 15, or lacked an exact constant-primer or identifier match. COPE v1.2.5 was used to merge high-quality paired reads, and clonotypes were defined as unique nucleotide sequences. Clonotypes were aligned to IMGT TRBV, TRBD and TRBJ reference segments using MiTCR v1.1. Only V-J combinations with frequency above 0.0001, covering roughly 99% of repertoires, were analysed. A TCS score was defined as the ratio between F50 (clonal expansion) and ExV (chaos), using BLOSUM62-based TCRdist between CDR3 peptides within each V-J. Welch's t-statistics and random forest reduced roughly 500 V-J features to 13, which were used in a naive Bayes classifier (R e1071). TCRdb's own reprocessing of the public reads used fastp at Q25 and MiXCR and kept productive beta chains. Rows matching on CDR3 protein sequence are summarized as one entry with the most common DNA and genes. These V and J calls are TCRdb output, not the study's own analysis. This sample has roughly 420,000 distinct CDR3 sequences in its table, and roughly 13% of those were observed once. About 4.9% of the sample is held by the ten biggest clonotypes.

The sample originates from a study of T cells in Graves' hyperthyroidism and ophthalmopathy (dated by TCRdb to between 2018 and 2021). Looking at the study overall: Peripheral blood samples were taken at the time of initial diagnosis, prior to any treatment. A discovery cohort of 95 to 100 patients, 43 with Graves' ophthalmopathy and 57 with stable Graves' hyperthyroidism, was used to find distinguishing TCR V-J signatures. Whether ophthalmopathy could be predicted prospectively was tested in an independent validation cohort made up of under 20 hyperthyroidism patients plus 17 patients who later progressed to ophthalmopathy. The roughly 91 discovery patients were randomly divided into training and test sets at a 7:3 ratio. In addition, the study compared T-cell repertoires in thyroid tissue and in blood from several Graves' hyperthyroidism patients. After blood sampling, hyperthyroidism patients were treated with methimazole at a starting dose of 30 mg daily, and ophthalmopathy patients were treated with high-dose intravenous methylprednisolone. The paper reports TCR Vbeta CDR3 sequencing of approximately 140 peripheral blood samples: 43 ophthalmopathy, over 70 hyperthyroidism and approximately 17 progressor patients.

There are 20 amino acids in the CDR3, from cysteine to phenylalanine inclusive. The sequence is cut down to CDR3 DNA, 60 bases in frame from base 1. The germline V gene sets CDR1 to MNHGY and CDR2 to SVAAGI. Beyond this particular receptor, the publication reports: During validation, the model predicted progression to ophthalmopathy a median of approximately 6 months ahead of onset, with roughly 65% sensitivity and 72% to 80% specificity. Ophthalmopathy was separated from stable hyperthyroidism by a 13 V-J signature model, with approximately 86% sensitivity and approximately 81% specificity obtained in cross-validation and 80%/75% obtained in testing. No statistical method was used to fix the sample size in advance, and group allocation was not hidden from the investigators. Blood samples also contained most of the expanded thyroid clonotypes (frequency above 0.001), which suggests that blood repertoires may reflect thyroid immune responses.

Stable Graves' hyperthyroidism was defined as the absence of progression to ophthalmopathy over 18 months of follow-up. Hyperthyroidism patients were aged 18 to 65 years and newly diagnosed, with disease duration of less than 2 months. Exclusion was applied to patients with uncontrolled infections, other autoimmune diseases, pregnancy or lactation. Diagnoses were based on clinical symptoms, serum thyroxine and TRAb, thyroid ultrasound and orbital computed tomography. Ficoll-Paque density gradient centrifugation was used to isolate PBMCs from about 10 ml of fresh peripheral blood. Trizol reagent was used to extract total RNA, and RNA quality was then checked on an Agilent 2100 Bioanalyzer.

The sequenced material came from blood. The rearrangement combines TRBV6-9 with TRBJ1-5; the D gene identity is not certain. The TCR originated in a woman under 30 with Graves' hyperthyroidism. The CDR3 reads as follows: CASSYPPNSRARLSNQSQHF. The base sequence is TGTGCCAGCAGTTACCCCCCTAATTCGAGGGCCCGGTTAAGCAATCAGTCCCAGCATTTT.